The 15 T cell receptor beta chains below were found in one sample sequenced in a study of shared clonotypes between healthy human individuals. Some clones are missing from TCRdb's copy, which holds only in-frame ones; the method was immunoSEQ multiplex PCR. The sample lists fewer than 1.4 million clones; around 78% were seen once. The specimen sequenced was memory CD4+ T cells from PBMCs. Subset given: CD45RA-negative fraction. The receptors shown here come from a man aged 18 to 30 in good health. Some clones in this sample may be carry-over from other donors' samples.

V usage is TRBV4-1 and J usage is TRBJ2-5; 9 positions agree with TRBD2. The J segment lost 4 bases and the V segment lost 3 bases, leaving 12 bases of the junction unmatched. Germline V lookup: CDR1 MGHRA, CDR2 YSYEKL. The CDR3 runs to 17 residues. CDR3 loop: CASSHPGLAGKGETQYF. CDR3 bases: TGCGCCAGCAGCCACCCCGGGCTAGCGGGAAAAGGAGAGACCCAGTACTTC.

V is TRBV6-1 and J is TRBJ2-7; possible D gene TRBD2, 5 bases. Per germline, CDR1 MNHNS and CDR2 SASEGT. CDR3 length equals 14 residues. V lost 3 bases and J 6 bases, leaving 15 bases between the germline ends. For the CDR3, the DNA is TGTGCCAGCAGTGAGAGGACGGCTCGGGGCGAGCAGTACTTC. Translation gives CASSERTARGEQYF.

This clone was detected only a few times. This rearrangement joins TRBV5-1 to TRBJ2-7; a weak D match, TRBD2 (5 bases). This CDR3 comprises 14 residues. V lost 0 bases and J 3 bases, leaving 10 bases between the germline ends. CDR1 SGHRS and CDR2 YFSETQ come from the germline V gene. CDR3 loop: CASSLGGGRYEQYF. The CDR3, as DNA: TGCGCCAGCAGCTTGGGCGGAGGACGCTACGAGCAGTACTTC. Supplemented by reference TRBV5-1 and TRBJ2-7, the full variable domain reads KAGVTQTPRYLIKTRGQQVTLSCSPISGHRSVSWYQQTPGQGLQFLFEYFSETQRNKGNFPGRFSGRQFSNSRSEMNVSTLELGDSALYLCASSLGGGRYEQYFGPGTRLTVT.

V is TRBV29-1 and J is TRBJ2-1; D unclear. CDR3 length: 13 amino acids. In germline, CDR1 is SQVTM, CDR2 ANQGSEA. The germline V and J ends were trimmed by 4 bases and 0 bases, with 7 bases remaining between them. This CDR3 is CSVVEDSYNEQFF. DNA of the CDR3: TGCAGCGTTGTTGAAGACTCCTACAATGAGCAGTTCTTC.

This rearrangement joins TRBV4-1 to TRBJ2-5; perhaps TRBD2 as D (5 bases). The ends were cut back, 1 base at V and 4 bases at J, with 19 bases in the middle. Per the germline V gene, CDR1 is MGHRA and CDR2 is YSYEKL. This CDR3 comprises 17 residues. CDR3 amino acids: CASSQGSVGLAAETQYF. The CDR3 region has the DNA TGCGCCAGCAGCCAAGGGTCCGTAGGGCTAGCCGCAGAGACCCAGTACTTC.

V is TRBV6-5 and J is TRBJ1-5, with TRBD1 as a possible D gene (5 bases). CDR3 length: 14 amino acids. V lost 6 bases and J lost 5, with 14 bases in between. The germline CDR1 and CDR2 sequences are MNHEY and SVGAGI. The DNA of the CDR3 is TGTGCCAGCAGCCTGGTGGGAGGGGATCAGCCCCAGCATTTT. It translates to CASSLVGGDQPQHF.

The rearrangement joins TRBV7-9 to TRBJ1-2; D call uncertain. Germline V gene sequence: CDR1 SEHNR, CDR2 FQNEAQ (reference sequence). This CDR3 comprises 11 residues. V gave up 0 bases and J gave up 8 bases, with 4 bases separating them. The CDR3 nucleotides read TGTGCCAGCAGCTTAGCCGGGGGCTACACCTTC. Its protein is CASSLAGGYTF.

This clone was seen a single time. The chain recombines TRBV6-1 with TRBJ1-2, with D unresolved. CDR3 size: 13 residues. V shed 0 bases and J shed 8 bases, with 10 bases lying between them. The germline gives CDR1 MNHNS, CDR2 SASEGT. CDR3 DNA sequence: TGTGCCAGCAGTGAAGCAAAGTTCGGCGGCTACACCTTC. Translated: CASSEAKFGGYTF.

This clone was counted only a few times. The V and J genes are TRBV9 and TRBJ2-7; weak D call: TRBD2 (6 bases). The CDR3 is made up of 14 amino acids. CDR1 and CDR2 from the germline V gene are SGDLS and YYNGEE. Trimming pared 0 bases from V and 9 bases from J, leaving 16 bases between. CDR3 loop: CASSVAGAEGWQYF. The CDR3 DNA follows: TGTGCCAGCAGCGTAGCTGGGGCGGAGGGATGGCAGTACTTC.

V usage is TRBV25-1 and J usage is TRBJ1-5; a possible D gene is TRBD1 (5 bases). Trimming pared 7 bases from V and 1 base from J, leaving 11 bases between. The CDR3 runs 14 residues. Germline values: CDR1 MGHDK, CDR2 SYGVNS. CDR3 region: CASNPGTSNQPQHF. The CDR3, as DNA: TGTGCCAGCAATCCCGGGACCAGCAATCAGCCCCAGCATTTT. Looking up the rest from reference TRBV25-1 and TRBJ1-5 gives the full variable domain: EADIYQTPRYLVIGTGKKITLECSQTMGHDKMYWYQQDPGMELHLIHYSYGVNSTEKGDLSSESTVSRIRTEHFPLTLESARPSHTSQYLCASNPGTSNQPQHFGDGTRLSIL.

There are a few counts of this clone. This chain connects TRBV5-4 to TRBJ1-1; D perhaps matches TRBD1 (5 bases). The ends were cut back, 3 bases at V and 3 bases at J, with 15 bases in the middle. The CDR3 length is 15 residues. Per germline, CDR1 SGHNT and CDR2 YYREEE (reference sequence). Here the CDR3 reads CASSSPGRGYTEAFF. CDR3 DNA sequence: TGTGCCAGCAGCTCACCTGGGCGGGGGTACACTGAAGCTTTCTTT.

The chain recombines TRBV15 with TRBJ2-2; unclear D gene. The V gene lost 0 bases and the J gene lost 7 bases, with 6 bases spanning the gap. There are 13 residues in the CDR3. From germline, CDR1 is LNHNV and CDR2 YYDKDF (reference sequence). The CDR3 nucleotides are TGTGCCACCAGCAGAGATCAAAACGGGGAGCTGTTTTTT. It is translated as CATSRDQNGELFF.

This clone was picked up a small number of times. This same CDR3 is encoded by further DNA sequences in the sample. DNA for the CDR3: TGCGCCAGCAGCGTTACAGGGCTTAGGTCCTACGAGCAGTACTTC. It translates to CASSVTGLRSYEQYF. The rearrangement links TRBV5-1 to TRBJ2-7, with D perhaps matching TRBD1 (6 bases). The CDR3 spans 15 residues. The ends were cut back, 4 bases at V and 1 base at J, with 15 bases in the middle. Germline V gene data show CDR1 as SGHRS and CDR2 as YFSETQ.

The V and J genes are TRBV10-3 and TRBJ2-3; 8 bases are a match to TRBD1. The length of the CDR3 is 15 residues. CDR1 is ENHRY, CDR2 SYGVKD, per germline. With V trimmed by 4 bases and J by 4 bases, 7 bases remained unmatched. The CDR3 here is CAISAKGQGADTQYF. The CDR3 DNA sequence: TGTGCCATCAGTGCGAAAGGACAGGGAGCAGATACGCAGTATTTT.

The chain employs TRBV29-1 and TRBJ1-2; weak D call: TRBD1 (6 bases). Trimming shortened V by 2 bases and J by 4 bases, and 8 bases separated the two germline ends. Germline CDR1 SQVTM, CDR2 ANQGSEA. The CDR3 runs 12 residues. The CDR3 sequence: CSVERTVYGYTF. The CDR3, as DNA: TGCAGCGTTGAAAGGACAGTCTATGGCTACACCTTC.